This entry concerns a single T cell receptor beta chain. The sample holds many counts of this clonotype. This receptor's antigen is unknown. The sample holds no much larger clone one base away, and base qualities are not on file. This entry is derived from a study of CD8 T cells in ankylosing spondylitis (dated by TCRdb to the late 2010s). In the study overall: The study set out to find disease-linked TCR variants by profiling T cell receptor beta repertoires in ankylosing spondylitis patients and healthy donors. Samples of peripheral blood were taken, and for ankylosing spondylitis patients, synovial fluid was collected as well. The full study cohort was made up of under 30 ankylosing spondylitis patients and more than 90 healthy donors. What the authors observed across the whole study: A TCR beta motif made up of several highly homologous amino acid variants appeared to be characteristic of blood from ankylosing spondylitis patients. A CD8+ phenotype was shown by the disease-linked clones, which were found at relatively low frequencies in peripheral blood. According to the report, matched synovial fluid samples from ankylosing spondylitis patients were significantly enriched for the disease-linked clones. Some of the motif variants had been reported before in the synovial fluid and blood of reactive arthritis patients, a finding that suggests common disease-initiation mechanisms.

Via the germline V gene, CDR1 is KGHDR and CDR2 SFDVKD. The CDR3 spans 18 residues, from the cysteine through the phenylalanine. CDR3 DNA only is kept here, 54 bases in frame from base 1. The germline V and J ends show losses of 3 bases and 0 bases respectively, and no gene match explains 5 bases of the junction. Sequencing instrument: Illumina HiSeq 2500. Quantitative 5'-RACE with molecular barcodes was the method used to prepare the TCR beta libraries. As for the original processing: A new computational method based on a probabilistic model of VDJ rearrangement was used to identify disease-linked TCR variants. TCRdb reworked the public reads: Q25 trimming with fastp, MiXCR clone assembly, productive beta chains retained. Under each unique CDR3 protein, matching rows form one entry showing the most common genes and DNA. These V and J calls originate from TCRdb's pipeline instead of the authors' own analysis. The sample data list about 160,000 distinct CDR3 sequences, and approximately 16% of these were observed just once. The ten largest clones capture roughly 8% of the sample.

The source of this sequence is a male donor with ankylosing spondylitis or in good health (not recorded which). The sample taken for sequencing was blood, either unsorted or a sorted T cell fraction (not recorded which). This chain joins TRBV24-1 to TRBJ2-2; 11 bases in between match TRBD2. The CDR3 region: CATSDLGLAGTNTGELFF. The nucleotides are TGTGCCACCAGTGATCTCGGACTAGCGGGCACGAACACCGGGGAGCTGTTTTTT.